This record looks at one T cell receptor (beta chain) sequence and its context. MiXCR was run by TCRdb on the RT-PCR reads, yielding one entry per CDR3 protein. The table shows just under 550,000 distinct CDR3 sequences, with around 25% occurring only once. The V end was cut by 0 bases, the J end by 1 base, with 7 bases between. The germline CDR1 and CDR2 sequences are MNHEY and SVGAGI. The CDR3 is made up of 14 amino acids. This entry belongs to a study of response to subunit inactivated influenza vaccine. This same sample was also part of a study on T cells expressing NK-cell markers. That publication notes: 5'RACE template switching built TCR beta cDNA with unique molecular identifiers. It was sorted CD3+CD56-NKG2C+, CD3+CD56+NKG2C- and CD3+CD56+NKG2C+ T cells that provided the TCR beta repertoires. Of eight sequenced donors, seven were HCMV-seropositive and one HCMV-seronegative. It was still unclear whether expanded NKG2C+ T cell clones were HCMV specific.

The material was CD4+ T cells sorted from PBMCs, obtained 11 to 12 days after vaccination. V usage is TRBV6-5 and J usage is TRBJ2-7; no clear D gene. The source is a man aged 50 to 60 who received an inactivated influenza vaccine. Here the CDR3 reads CASSYSAPSYEQYF. The CDR3 region has the DNA TGTGCCAGCAGTTACTCTGCCCCTTCCTACGAGCAGTACTTC.